These T cell receptor beta chains were read from a single sample in a study of cytomegalovirus exposure and HLA in healthy donors. Libraries were prepared by immunoSEQ multiplex PCR; TCRdb keeps only in-frame clonotypes and omits some of them. The table records about 170,000 clones, roughly 88% of them present only once. What was sequenced was PBMCs. All receptors come from a boy aged 2 to 10 in good health and CMV-seronegative. CDR3s include the opening cysteine and the closing phenylalanine or tryptophan. D genes are given only for firm matches. Clone size is given for some rows only: seen once, a few or many times, or a class if the clone is expanded.

TRBD1	TRBV23-1	.	TRBJ1-4	TGCGCCAGCAGTCATCCGGGACAGGGGAACGCAACTAATGAAAAACTGTTTTTT	CASSHPGQGNATNEKLFF
.	TRBV5-1	.	TRBJ2-1	TGCGCCAGCAGCTGGGGGACAGCCCCCGGGGGTGAGCAGTTCTTC	CASSWGTAPGGEQFF
.	TRBV5-4	.	TRBJ1-1	TGTGCCAGCAGCCCTCAGGACAGGAACACTGAAGCTTTCTTT	CASSPQDRNTEAFF
.	TRBV13	.	TRBJ1-6	TGTGCCAGCAGCTTACAGGGCAGGAGCTCCTATAATTCACCCCTCCACTTT	CASSLQGRSSYNSPLHF
TRBD2	TRBV5-6	once	TRBJ2-1	TGTGCCAGCAGCCCCGGGGGGAAAAGCTCCTACAATGAGCAGTTCTTC	CASSPGGKSSYNEQFF
TRBD1	TRBV5-6	.	TRBJ1-6	TGTGCCAGCAGCTGGACGACAGGGGGTATTTCACCCCTCCACTTT	CASSWTTGGISPLHF
.	TRBV5-6	.	TRBJ1-1	TGTGCCAGCAGCTTGGGAGGGAACACTGAAGCTTTCTTT	CASSLGGNTEAFF
TRBD1	TRBV12-5	.	TRBJ2-7	TGTGCTAGTGGTCGGGACAGGGTATACGAGCAGTACTTC	CASGRDRVYEQYF
TRBD2	TRBV5-1	.	TRBJ2-2	TGCGCCAGCAGCTCTCTCGGGACTAGCGGGAGTTTTTTTGCCGGGGAGCTGTTTTTT	CASSSLGTSGSFFAGELFF
.	TRBV7-8	.	TRBJ2-1	TGTGCCAGCAGCTTATCTAAGCGAGTCCCGTTCTTC	CASSLSKRVPFF
.	TRBV7-2	.	TRBJ1-2	TGTGCCAGCAGCTTAGTGGTCCAGAACTATGGCTACACCTTC	CASSLVVQNYGYTF
.	TRBV21-1	.	TRBJ1-5	TGTGCCAGCAGCAAATACCAGCCTCCCAGGGACACCCAGGGGGAGTGCAATCAGCCCCAGCATTTT	CASSKYQPPRDTQGECNQPQHF
.	TRBV19	.	TRBJ2-4	TGTGCCAGTAGTATATATTACCTTAGCATTCAGTACTTC	CASSIYYLSIQYF
.	TRBV9	.	TRBJ2-1	TGTGCCAGCAGCGTAGGAACTAGCACGGGGAATGAGCAGTTCTTC	CASSVGTSTGNEQFF
TRBD1	TRBV6-5	.	TRBJ1-1	TGTGCCAGCAGGGGGGACAGGGCGAACACTGAAGCTTTCTTT	CASRGDRANTEAFF
TRBD1	TRBV7-2	.	TRBJ2-1	TGTGCCAGCAGCCTGGACAGGTCCCACAATGAGCAGTTCTTC	CASSLDRSHNEQFF
TRBD1	TRBV2	few	TRBJ1-5	TGTGCCAGCAGCCGACAGGGGCGCAATCAGCCCCAGCATTTT	CASSRQGRNQPQHF
.	TRBV6-6	once	TRBJ2-3	TGTGCCAGCAGCCGACTAGTTGTCTCAGATACGCAGTATTTT	CASSRLVVSDTQYF
TRBD1	TRBV30	.	TRBJ1-2	TGTGCCTGGAGTGTAAACCGACAGGGCTGGTATGGCTACACCTTC	CAWSVNRQGWYGYTF
TRBD2	TRBV4-1	.	TRBJ2-3	TGCGCCAGCAGCCAAGAAGTAAGCGGGGGGGGCCCCACAGATACGCAGTATTTT	CASSQEVSGGGPTDTQYF
TRBD1	TRBV18	.	TRBJ1-4	TGTGCCAGCTCCCTGGACAGGGTGGAGGAAAAACTGTTTTTT	CASSLDRVEEKLFF
.	TRBV6-6	.	TRBJ2-1	TGTGCCAGTGGGGGCGGAGGCGAGCAGTTCTTC	CASGGGGEQFF
TRBD1	TRBV6-6	.	TRBJ1-6	TGTGCCAGCAGTCAGACAGGGGCCTATAATTCACCCCTCCACTTT	CASSQTGAYNSPLHF
TRBD1	TRBV2	few	TRBJ1-2	TGTGCCAGCAGTGATTCGGCCCCGGGACAGGGACTCTATGGCTACACCTTC	CASSDSAPGQGLYGYTF
TRBD2	TRBV6-1	.	TRBJ2-3	TGTGCCAGCAGTGAAATCGGGCCTAGCGGGGTGTTGGCAGATACGCAGTATTTT	CASSEIGPSGVLADTQYF
.	TRBV5-1	.	TRBJ2-2	TGCGCCAGCAGGGAGGGGGCCCGTAACACCGGGGAGCTGTTTTTT	CASREGARNTGELFF
.	TRBV5-6	.	TRBJ2-2	TGTGCCAGCAGCCCCACAAGGAACACCGGGGAGCTGTTTTTT	CASSPTRNTGELFF
.	TRBV21-1	once	TRBJ2-7	TGTGCCACACCGGGACAGGTCCACGAGCAGTACTTC	CATPGQVHEQYF
TRBD2	TRBV5-4	.	TRBJ2-1	TGTGCCAGCAGCTTGACTAGCGGCGGCCGTCCCTACAATGAGCAGTTCTTC	CASSLTSGGRPYNEQFF
.	TRBV7-9	.	TRBJ1-1	TGTGCCAGCAGCTTAGGAGGGGGGGGGACTGAAGCTTTCTTT	CASSLGGGGTEAFF
.	TRBV5-6	.	TRBJ2-2	TGTGCCAGCAGCTTGGGTTCAAACACCGGGGAGCTGTTTTTT	CASSLGSNTGELFF
.	TRBV4-3	.	TRBJ2-7	TGCGCCAGCAGCCAAGTTTCAAGCGGCTACGAGCAGTACTTC	CASSQVSSGYEQYF
TRBD2	TRBV5-1	.	TRBJ2-3	TGCGCCAGCAGCTTAAAGCGGGAGGGCCTCACAGATACGCAGTATTTT	CASSLKREGLTDTQYF
TRBD2	TRBV19	.	TRBJ2-1	TGTGCCAGTAGTATGACTAGCGGATATTATGAGCAGTTCTTC	CASSMTSGYYEQFF
.	TRBV14	once	TRBJ2-1	TGTGCCAGCAGCCGCTCCGGGACACCCGGCGGTGAGCAGTTCTTC	CASSRSGTPGGEQFF
TRBD1	TRBV6-1	.	TRBJ2-7	TGTGCCAGCAGTGAATACGGGACAGGGGCTTGGCAGTACTTC	CASSEYGTGAWQYF
.	TRBV5-1	few	TRBJ1-1	TGCGCCAGCAGCTTCGGGAGGGTGAACACTGAAGCTTTCTTT	CASSFGRVNTEAFF